The clone carrying this T cell receptor beta chain was counted at least ten times. Its antigen is as yet unknown. This record comes from a study of human T cells and chemical hapten exposure. Overall study context: Chiefly female patients presented with alopecia areata, totalis or universalis. Regarding the study as a whole: It was expanded TCRs that formed significantly more large CDR3 similarity clusters than controls did. TCRs above 1 in 1000 frequency did not change with DPC sensitization.

Time point indicated: patch test 2, 6 weeks after DPC sensitization. This sample's treatment: therapeutic diphenylcyclopropenone sensitization with weekly scalp DPC. Library preparation tagged each individual cDNA molecule with a unique molecular identifier. Each CDR3 protein is one row after TCRdb ran MiXCR on the RACE reads. Seen here are 95,000 or so distinct CDR3 sequences, over 10% observed once, and the top ten hold 2.5% to 4%. The sequencing here drew on whole blood, taken in connection with sensitization to the hapten diphenylcyclopropenone (DPC). The sequence derives from a middle-aged woman with alopecia areata. Some clones in this sample may be carry-over from other donors' samples.

In DNA, the CDR3 is TGTGCCAGCAGTACCCTTTACGGGTCGGGTGAAAAACTGTTTTTT. It translates to CASSTLYGSGEKLFF. The chain recombines TRBV28 with TRBJ1-4; D call uncertain. Germline CDR1 reads MDHEN; CDR2 reads SYDVKM. CDR3 length: 15 amino acids. The V and J ends lost 5 bases and 7 bases respectively, with 17 bases between them.